The present TCR beta chain was sequenced within a study of beta chain features in type 1 diabetes. Points from the study as a whole: When Type 1 diabetes patients were examined, their TCRB CDR3s proved moderately but significantly shorter in all four CD4+ subsets.

The isolated RNA, all of it, was reverse transcribed, so expressed TCRB transcripts were what got sequenced. Only in-frame clones appear in the TCRdb table, and some are missing; sequencing was by immunoSEQ multiplex PCR. The profile covers some 240,000 clones, with roughly 17% appearing a single time and approximately 0.086% taken by the ten largest. This clone was picked up a small number of times. No antigen is known for it. Sequences were obtained from naive CD4+ T cells from blood. This clonotype was obtained from a man aged 30 to 45 with type 1 diabetes.

CDR3 coding DNA: TGTGCCTGGAGTGTCCAAAATACGCAGTATTTT. It specifies CAWSVQNTQYF. The V gene is TRBV30, the J gene TRBJ2-3; D gene uncertain. The CDR3 runs to 11 residues. CDR1 and CDR2 (germline): GTSNPN, SVGIG (reference sequence). Trimming removed 0 bases at V and 7 bases at J, with 5 bases between.